A selection of T cell receptor beta chains follows, all from one sample in a study of cytomegalovirus exposure and HLA in healthy donors. Generated by immunoSEQ multiplex PCR, the TCRdb table keeps only in-frame clones and is missing some. The sample lists under 100,000 clones; 81% were seen once. The sample taken for sequencing was PBMCs. The receptors come from a woman in her 70s in good health and CMV-seropositive. Each CDR3 is given with its conserved first and last residue. A D gene is named only where the DNA matches it firmly. Rows give clone size only sometimes, using once, few, many, or a class for an expanded clone.

clone_size	j_call	cdr3_length	v_call	d_call	cdr3_aa	cdr3_nt
NA	TRBJ2-1	13	TRBV11-2	TRBD2	CASSLRAGVNEFF	TGTGCCAGCAGCTTAAGAGCGGGAGTGAACGAGTTCTTC
NA	TRBJ1-5	13	TRBV7-2	NA	CASSRGSNQPQHF	TGTGCCAGCAGCAGGGGGAGCAATCAGCCCCAGCATTTT
once	TRBJ1-1	15	TRBV5-4	TRBD1	CASSFQGARASEAFF	TGTGCCAGCAGCTTTCAGGGGGCGAGGGCATCTGAAGCTTTCTTT
NA	TRBJ2-7	15	TRBV7-2	TRBD1	CASSGGGTVTYEQYF	TGTGCCAGCAGCGGGGGTGGGACAGTGACCTACGAGCAGTACTTC
NA	TRBJ2-3	13	TRBV18	NA	CASSSTSTDTQYF	TGTGCCAGCTCATCTACTAGCACAGATACGCAGTATTTT
NA	TRBJ1-1	15	TRBV6-5	NA	CASSYSGNKNTEAFF	TGTGCCAGCAGTTACTCTGGTAACAAGAACACTGAAGCTTTCTTT
NA	TRBJ1-4	15	TRBV7-9	TRBD1	CASSPGGGTNEKLFF	TGTGCCAGCAGTCCAGGAGGGGGCACTAATGAAAAACTGTTTTTT
NA	TRBJ1-5	16	TRBV5-1	NA	CASSLHPQGKSQPQHF	TGCGCCAGCAGCCTCCACCCCCAGGGAAAGAGTCAGCCCCAGCATTTT
NA	TRBJ2-1	16	TRBV7-6	TRBD2	CASSPTGTSGYNEQFF	TGTGCCAGCAGCCCCACCGGGACTAGCGGCTACAATGAGCAGTTCTTC
NA	TRBJ1-2	13	TRBV25-1	NA	CASSGVANYGYTF	TGTGCCAGCAGTGGCGTCGCAAACTATGGCTACACCTTC
NA	TRBJ1-1	12	TRBV27	NA	CASRGSYTEAFF	TGTGCCAGCCGCGGGTCCTACACTGAAGCTTTCTTT
NA	TRBJ2-7	17	TRBV18	TRBD1	CASSPTPGQGADYEQYF	TGTGCCAGCTCACCCACTCCGGGACAGGGGGCGGACTACGAGCAGTACTTC
NA	TRBJ2-7	15	TRBV11-2	TRBD1	CASSFPGTGAYEQYF	TGTGCCAGCAGCTTCCCCGGGACAGGGGCCTACGAGCAGTACTTC
NA	TRBJ1-5	18	TRBV10-3	NA	CAISQSGDTLGAHQPQHF	TGTGCCATCAGTCAGTCAGGGGACACTTTAGGGGCCCATCAGCCCCAGCATTTT
once	TRBJ2-7	14	TRBV11-3	NA	CASSSQGNSYEQYF	TGTGCCAGCAGCTCTCAGGGGAATTCCTACGAGCAGTACTTC
NA	TRBJ1-1	13	TRBV27	NA	CASSSTGEAEAFF	TGTGCCAGCAGTTCAACGGGGGAGGCTGAAGCTTTCTTT
NA	TRBJ2-3	13	TRBV7-3	NA	CASSRVRYDTQYF	TGTGCCAGCAGCCGCGTTCGGTACGATACGCAGTATTTT
once	TRBJ2-7	15	TRBV7-2	NA	CASSLVVGESYEQYF	TGTGCCAGCAGCTTAGTGGTCGGGGAATCCTACGAGCAGTACTTC
NA	TRBJ1-5	15	TRBV19	NA	CASSIDRISNQPQHF	TGTGCCAGTAGTATAGACAGGATTAGTAACCAGCCCCAGCATTTT
NA	TRBJ2-5	16	TRBV5-6	TRBD2	CASSAPPAGVAETQYF	TGTGCCAGCAGCGCGCCTCCGGCGGGAGTGGCAGAGACCCAGTACTTC
NA	TRBJ2-4	16	TRBV5-1	TRBD1	CASSSGQGKAKNIQYF	TGCGCCAGCAGTTCCGGACAGGGGAAAGCCAAAAACATTCAGTACTTC
NA	TRBJ2-3	16	TRBV6-1	TRBD2	CASSEKAAGGADTQYF	TGTGCCAGCAGTGAAAAGGCGGCGGGAGGGGCCGATACGCAGTATTTT
NA	TRBJ2-6	16	TRBV14	TRBD1	CASSLRQGSGANVLTF	TGTGCCAGCAGCCTAAGACAGGGGTCTGGGGCCAACGTCCTGACTTTC
NA	TRBJ1-2	13	TRBV6-5	NA	CASRRDGNYGYTF	TGTGCCAGCAGGCGGGACGGGAACTATGGCTACACCTTC
NA	TRBJ1-1	13	TRBV5-1	NA	CASSVTGNTEAFF	TGCGCCAGCAGCGTGACAGGTAACACTGAAGCTTTCTTT
NA	TRBJ2-3	14	TRBV11-2	NA	CASSPRELTDTQYF	TGTGCCAGCAGCCCCCGCGAGCTCACAGATACGCAGTATTTT
NA	TRBJ2-5	15	TRBV28	TRBD2	CASSVSGTSLETQYF	TGTGCCAGCAGTGTATCCGGGACTAGCCTGGAGACCCAGTACTTC
NA	TRBJ1-2	15	TRBV27	NA	CASTSPSTQGYGYTF	TGTGCCAGCACCTCACCCTCGACTCAGGGTTATGGCTACACCTTC
once	TRBJ2-3	13	TRBV10-1	TRBD2	CASRAGSTDTQYF	TGCGCCAGCCGAGCGGGAAGCACAGATACGCAGTATTTT
NA	TRBJ1-1	15	TRBV19	TRBD1	CASSPDRDRKTEAFF	TGTGCCAGTAGCCCGGATCGGGACAGGAAAACTGAAGCTTTCTTT
NA	TRBJ2-5	16	TRBV7-6	NA	CASSFGLAGGQETQYF	TGTGCCAGCAGCTTCGGACTAGCAGGGGGTCAAGAGACCCAGTACTTC
once	TRBJ2-2	19	TRBV7-8	NA	CASSLGSGRSGQHPGELFF	TGTGCCAGCAGCTTAGGGTCTGGGCGGAGCGGCCAACACCCCGGGGAGCTGTTTTTT
once	TRBJ2-3	16	TRBV5-1	TRBD2	CASSDTLGTSTDTQYF	TGCGCCAGCAGCGACACTCTCGGGACTAGTACAGATACGCAGTATTTT
NA	TRBJ2-1	16	TRBV30	TRBD2	CAWGGSGGSPYNEQFF	TGTGCCTGGGGGGGTAGCGGGGGCTCCCCTTACAATGAGCAGTTCTTC
NA	TRBJ2-1	13	TRBV14	TRBD2	CASSQDRGLAGFF	TGTGCCAGCAGCCAAGATAGGGGACTAGCGGGGTTCTTC
NA	TRBJ1-5	14	TRBV7-2	NA	CASSGTGPNQPQHF	TGTGCCAGCAGCGGTACAGGGCCTAATCAGCCCCAGCATTTT
NA	TRBJ2-1	15	TRBV7-3	TRBD2	CASSLAGVSGNEQFF	TGTGCCAGCAGCTTGGCGGGAGTTTCTGGAAATGAGCAGTTCTTC
NA	TRBJ2-2	14	TRBV6-6	NA	CASSYTTNTGELFF	TGTGCCAGCAGCTACACAACAAACACCGGGGAGCTGTTTTTT
once	TRBJ2-7	21	TRBV21-1	NA	CASSRDPRGRRSPPNSYEQYF	TGTGCCAGCAGCAGAGACCCCAGGGGGCGCCGGTCGCCACCCAATTCCTACGAGCAGTACTTC
NA	TRBJ2-7	14	TRBV2	TRBD2	CASRDLLSGSEQYF	TGTGCCAGCAGGGACCTTCTGAGCGGGAGCGAGCAGTACTTC
once	TRBJ2-7	14	TRBV30	TRBD1	CAWSADRSSYEQYF	TGTGCCTGGAGTGCGGACAGGTCTTCCTACGAGCAGTACTTC
NA	TRBJ1-6	15	TRBV5-1	TRBD1	CASSSTGTDNSPLHF	TGCGCCAGCAGCTCAACCGGGACAGATAATTCACCCCTCCACTTT
NA	TRBJ1-2	14	TRBV6-5	TRBD1	CASSYRAGGYGYTF	TGTGCCAGCAGTTACCGGGCAGGGGGCTATGGCTACACCTTC
NA	TRBJ1-1	13	TRBV5-1	TRBD1	CASYRGEDTEAFF	TGCGCCAGTTACAGGGGTGAAGACACTGAAGCTTTCTTT
NA	TRBJ2-1	17	TRBV7-9	TRBD2	CASSPKGGGSSYNEQFF	TGTGCCAGCAGCCCCAAGGGCGGCGGGAGCTCCTACAATGAGCAGTTCTTC
NA	TRBJ1-2	14	TRBV6-5	NA	CASTSTALGYGYTF	TGTGCCAGCACCTCTACAGCCTTGGGCTATGGCTACACCTTC
NA	TRBJ2-4	11	TRBV20-1	NA	CSAPWGELQYF	TGCAGTGCTCCTTGGGGGGAACTTCAGTACTTC
NA	TRBJ1-2	14	TRBV10-3	TRBD1	CAISATGGSLGYTF	TGTGCCATCAGTGCGACAGGGGGCTCGCTGGGATACACCTTC
NA	TRBJ2-7	14	TRBV18	TRBD2	CASSPAGGPGEQYF	TGTGCCAGCTCACCAGCGGGAGGGCCGGGGGAGCAGTACTTC
few	TRBJ1-2	15	TRBV19	NA	CASSIGGRPNYGYTF	TGTGCCAGTAGTATCGGAGGTCGGCCTAACTATGGCTACACCTTC